This T cell receptor beta chain was sequenced for a study of blood T cell repertoires in COVID-19. At the level of the study: PBMCs, B-cell-depleted T cells, or T cells provided the cDNA or gDNA that made up the material.

Two negative PCRs, clearance, or symptom resolution were required of recovered Cohort 3 donors. A few counts support this clone. The length of the CDR3 is 18 residues. The germline V gene has CDR1 SNHLY and CDR2 FYNNEI. Trimming took off 4 bases at V and 0 bases at J, with 20 bases between the two ends. The data were produced by immunoSEQ multiplex PCR, yet TCRdb's version contains in-frame clones alone and is incomplete. The sample carries about 150,000 clones, around 84% recorded once. The material sequenced was PBMCs or T cells enriched from blood (not recorded which). This clonotype was obtained from a man aged 45-60 years who had recovered from COVID-19. The chain recombines TRBV2 with TRBJ2-3; weak D call: TRBD1 (6 bases). The CDR3 nucleotides read TGTGCCAGCAGTGGGTCCCAAAACAGGGAGAGGAGCACAGATACGCAGTATTTT. As protein: CASSGSQNRERSTDTQYF.